The 10 T cell receptor beta chains in this list originate from one sample, sequenced in a study of blood T cell repertoires in COVID-19. Profiling relied on immunoSEQ multiplex PCR, and the TCRdb table lists in-frame clones only, not all of them. The sample includes 71,000 or so clones, roughly nine tenths seen only once; the top ten take approximately 17%. The specimen sequenced was peripheral blood. Receptor source: a man aged 80 or over in a cohort sampled during active COVID-19.

V is TRBV6-1 and J is TRBJ1-2; D uncertain. This CDR3 is 14 amino acids long. Germline V gene sequence: CDR1 MNHNS, CDR2 SASEGT. V dropped 0 bases and J dropped 4 bases, with 9 bases sitting between them. CDR3 sequence reads: CASSEAGDIYGYTF. The CDR3, as DNA: TGTGCCAGCAGTGAAGCCGGGGATATCTATGGCTACACCTTC.

This clone was counted a single time. The J gene is TRBJ2-2, the V gene TRBV2; D remains ambiguous. This CDR3 is built from 13 residues. CDR1 and CDR2 from the germline V gene are SNHLY and FYNNEI. Between the trimmed V and J ends, which lost 9 bases and 1 base, there was a span of 9 bases. Here the CDR3 reads CASAAGNTGELFF. The CDR3 coding sequence is TGTGCCAGTGCGGCCGGGAACACCGGGGAGCTGTTTTTT.

The J gene is TRBJ2-3, the V gene TRBV6-5; the D gene is possibly TRBD1 (7 bases). The V gene's germline CDR1 is MNHEY and CDR2 SVGAGI. V was shortened by 4 bases and J by 2 bases, with 13 bases between the two germline ends. There are 15 residues in the CDR3. Here the CDR3 reads CASSSQGGFTDTQYF. The CDR3 DNA reads TGTGCCAGCAGTTCCCAGGGGGGATTCACAGATACGCAGTATTTT.

This clone was recorded only once. The chain couples TRBV6-1 to TRBJ2-7, with TRBD1 identical over 7 bases. Germline trimming cut 3 bases from V and 2 bases from J; bases unmatched to any gene: 7. The CDR3 consists of 15 residues. Germline assignment: CDR1 MNHNS and CDR2 SASEGT. The CDR3 loop reads CASSDDLTGPYEQYV. The CDR3 region has the DNA TGTGCCAGCAGTGACGACCTGACAGGGCCCTACGAGCAGTACGTC.

J is TRBJ1-1 and V is TRBV18; maybe TRBD1 (6 bases). The CDR3 contains 15 residues. Per germline, CDR1 KGHSH and CDR2 LQKENI. V gave up 3 bases and J gave up 1 base, with 12 bases separating them. CDR3 in DNA: TGTGCCAGCTCACCCCCCCAGGGGCCGAACACTGAAGCTTTCTTT. Translation gives CASSPPQGPNTEAFF.

The V and J genes are TRBV7-9 and TRBJ2-7; 9 positions agree with TRBD1. V lost 5 bases to trimming and J lost 0 bases; unmatched junction nucleotides: 5. In germline, CDR1 is SEHNR, CDR2 FQNEAQ (reference sequence). This CDR3 is 15 amino acids long. The CDR3 DNA reads as TGTGCCAGCAGCCTGGACAGGGGCGACTCCTACGAGCAGTACTTC. It yields the protein CASSLDRGDSYEQYF.

This clone appeared a single time. This rearrangement joins TRBV6-1 to TRBJ2-5, with 12 bases lining up with TRBD1. Germline values: CDR1 MNHNS, CDR2 SASEGT. The junction had 4 bases not matched to a gene; V was cut back by 3 bases and J by 5 bases. There are 15 residues in the CDR3. The DNA for the CDR3 is TGTGCCAGCAGTGACGGGACAGGGGGCAGCGAGACCCAGTACTTC. It codes for CASSDGTGGSETQYF.

The chain uses TRBV28 and TRBJ1-5; D unresolved. V shed 7 bases and J shed 0 bases, with 16 bases lying between them. The CDR3 loop spans 16 amino acids. Germline CDR1 is MDHEN and CDR2 is SYDVKM. The CDR3 coding sequence is TGTGCCAGCACCCAACGGGATAGATATAGCAATCAGCCCCAGCATTTT. Translated, it gives CASTQRDRYSNQPQHF.

The V gene is TRBV7-9, the J gene TRBJ2-3, with D maybe TRBD2 (7 bases). The CDR3 runs to 14 residues. Germline V CDR1 and CDR2: SEHNR, FQNEAQ (reference sequence). Trimming left V 4 bases short and J 1 base short, with 9 bases between. CDR3 sequence: CASSWGGRTDTQYF. The CDR3 DNA is TGTGCCAGCAGCTGGGGGGGGCGCACAGATACGCAGTATTTT. Complete variable domain (other parts from reference TRBV7-9 and TRBJ2-3): DTGVSQNPRHKITKRGQNVTFRCDPISEHNRLYWYRQTLGQGPEFLTYFQNEAQLEKSRLLSDRFSAERPKGSFSTLEIQRTEQGDSAMYLCASSWGGRTDTQYFGPGTRLTVL.

The chain combines TRBV6-2 or TRBV6-3 with TRBJ2-1, with 12 bases aligning to TRBD2. The CDR3 is 17 amino acids. Germline trimming cut 2 bases from V and 10 bases from J; bases unmatched to any gene: 12. Germline values: CDR1 MNHEY, CDR2 SVGEGT. The CDR3 spells CASSYPFSSGGAGEQFF. The CDR3 DNA sequence: TGTGCCAGCAGTTACCCGTTTTCTAGCGGGGGGGCTGGGGAGCAGTTCTTC.